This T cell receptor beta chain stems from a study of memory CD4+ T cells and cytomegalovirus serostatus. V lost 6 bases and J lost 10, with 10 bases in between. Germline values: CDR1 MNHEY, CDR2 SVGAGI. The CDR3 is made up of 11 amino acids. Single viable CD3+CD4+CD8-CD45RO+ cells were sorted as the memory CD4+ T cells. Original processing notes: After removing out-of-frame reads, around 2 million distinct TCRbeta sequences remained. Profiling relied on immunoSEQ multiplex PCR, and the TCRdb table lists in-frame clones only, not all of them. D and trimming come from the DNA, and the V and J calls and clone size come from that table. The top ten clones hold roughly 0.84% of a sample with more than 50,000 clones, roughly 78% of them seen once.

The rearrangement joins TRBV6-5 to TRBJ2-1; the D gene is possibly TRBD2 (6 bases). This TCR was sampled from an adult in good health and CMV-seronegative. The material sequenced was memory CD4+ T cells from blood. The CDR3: CASRRREEQFF. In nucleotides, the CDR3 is TGTGCCAGCAGACGGAGGGAGGAGCAGTTCTTC.